A single sample gave rise to the 21 T cell receptor beta chains below, sequenced in a study of cytomegalovirus exposure and HLA in healthy donors. 60 Vbeta and 13 Jbeta primers were used in PCR. Repertoires were generated with immunoSEQ multiplex PCR, while TCRdb's copy carries only in-frame clones and drops some. The data hold roughly 80,000 clones, with 62% observed a single time. Sequenced: PBMCs. The receptors come from a male donor in good health and CMV-seropositive.

The chain has TRBV28 and TRBJ1-6; D unresolved. The V gene's germline CDR1 is MDHEN and CDR2 SYDVKM. The CDR3 is 12 amino acids. CDR3 sequence reads: CATTTGVSPLHF. CDR3 nucleotide sequence: TGTGCTACCACGACGGGAGTATCACCCCTCCACTTT.

V usage is TRBV7-3 and J usage is TRBJ2-3, with 7 bases aligning to TRBD2. With 4 bases clipped from V and 5 bases from J, the junction kept 12 bases outside the gene matches. From germline, CDR1 is SGHTA and CDR2 FQGTGA. This CDR3 comprises 16 residues. CDR3 protein: CASSSDRLARGDTQYF. The CDR3 DNA sequence: TGTGCCAGCAGCTCAGATAGACTAGCCCGGGGAGATACGCAGTATTTT.

This clone was recorded a few times. The chain links TRBV9 to TRBJ1-3; D is unclear. Looked up from germline, CDR1 is SGDLS and CDR2 is YYNGEE. CDR3 size: 14 residues. Trimming left V 1 base short and J 5 bases short, with 10 bases between. The CDR3 region is CASSVPGIRNTIYF. Written as DNA, the CDR3 is TGTGCCAGCAGCGTACCGGGAATAAGAAACACCATATATTTT.

This chain connects TRBV6-5 to TRBJ2-1, with a possible D match to TRBD1 (6 bases). CDR1 is MNHEY and CDR2 is SVGAGI in the germline V gene. The V and J ends lost 6 bases and 4 bases respectively, with 7 bases between them. The CDR3 length is 12 residues. The DNA of the CDR3 is TGTGCCAGCAGCCAGGGGTACAATGAGCAGTTCTTC. Its protein product is CASSQGYNEQFF.

The sample holds a few counts of this clone. The chain is built from TRBV7-8 and TRBJ1-1, with 7 bases identical to TRBD1. V shed 5 bases and J 2 bases; nucleotides not matched to a gene: 5. The CDR3 sequence is 14 residues long. Germline CDR1 SGHVS, CDR2 FQNEAQ. This CDR3 reads CASSGNRGNTEAFF. For the CDR3, the DNA is TGTGCCAGCAGCGGCAACAGGGGCAACACTGAAGCTTTCTTT.

The rearrangement uses TRBV27 and TRBJ1-5; 10 nucleotides line up with TRBD1. V lost 1 base, J lost 6 bases, and 6 bases stayed unmatched. Germline assignment: CDR1 MNHEY and CDR2 SMNVEV (reference sequence). The CDR3 spans 16 residues. As DNA, the CDR3 is TGTGCCAGCAGTTTATTGGGACAGGGGCCAGGTCAGCCCCAGCATTTT. Its translation is CASSLLGQGPGQPQHF.

This clone came up a few times. The genes are TRBV9 and TRBJ2-1, with 11 positions matching TRBD2. V was clipped by 4 bases and J by 3 bases; unmatched bases: 3. Germline CDR1 and CDR2: SGDLS and YYNGEE. The CDR3 runs to 15 residues. CDR3 sequence: CASSSGTSGYNEQFF. In DNA form, the CDR3 reads TGTGCCAGCAGCTCCGGGACTAGCGGCTACAATGAGCAGTTCTTC.

This chain connects TRBV7-2 to TRBJ2-7; D possibly corresponds to TRBD1 (6 bases). CDR3 length equals 14 residues. CDR1 is SGHTA and CDR2 is FQGNSA in the germline V gene. V lost 5 bases to trimming and J lost 4 bases, with 15 bases between them. CDR3 region: CASSSNRAAYEQYF. DNA of the CDR3: TGTGCCAGCAGCAGTAACAGGGCGGCTTACGAGCAGTACTTC.

The V and J genes are TRBV19 and TRBJ1-5; TRBD1 aligns across 7 bases. Germline V gives CDR1 LNHDA, CDR2 SQIVND (reference sequence). The CDR3 totals 16 residues. Trimming took 8 bases from V and 6 from J; bases not matched to a gene: 16. The CDR3 nucleotides are TGTGCCAGTGTGGCACAGGACAGGTTGTACTCTCAGCCCCAGCATTTT. This sequence encodes CASVAQDRLYSQPQHF.

The CDR3 DNA reads as TGTGCCAGCAGTTGGTCGGACCGACTAGCGGGAGTCTACAATGAGCAGTTCTTC. This codes for CASSWSDRLAGVYNEQFF. The gene calls are TRBV28 and TRBJ2-1; 12 bases match TRBD2. V shed 4 bases, J shed 3 bases, and the junction held 10 bases outside the gene matches. The CDR3 covers 18 residues. Germline V gene lookup returns CDR1 MDHEN and CDR2 SYDVKM.

The DNA for the CDR3 is TGTGCCAGCAGTGGCCCCCCTGGGCCACACAATGAGCAGTTCTTC. As protein: CASSGPPGPHNEQFF. The genes are TRBV6-4 and TRBJ2-1; D remains ambiguous. The CDR3 totals 15 residues. The germline V gene encodes CDR1 MRHNA and CDR2 SNTAGT. Trimming took off 4 bases at V and 5 bases at J, with 15 bases between the two ends.

The genes are TRBV4-3 and TRBJ2-2, with D possibly TRBD2 on 5 matching bases. Trimming shortened V by 0 bases and J by 0 bases, and 11 bases separated the two germline ends. The CDR3 sequence is 17 residues long. Per the germline V gene, CDR1 is LGHNA and CDR2 is YSLEER. CDR3 sequence reads: CASSQEIGAANTGELFF. The CDR3 DNA reads TGCGCCAGCAGCCAAGAAATAGGAGCGGCGAACACCGGGGAGCTGTTTTTT.

The rearrangement joins TRBV5-4 to TRBJ2-3; D ambiguous. This CDR3 is built from 14 residues. V was shortened by 0 bases and J by 5 bases, with 10 bases between the two germline ends. Germline assignment: CDR1 SGHNT and CDR2 YYREEE (reference sequence). CDR3 DNA: TGTGCCAGCAGCTTGGGGCGGATTGGAGATACGCAGTATTTT. Its protein product is CASSLGRIGDTQYF.

J is TRBJ2-5 and V is TRBV28; the D is unclear. The CDR3 spans 13 residues. V was clipped by 1 base and J by 2 bases, with 5 bases between them. CDR1 MDHEN and CDR2 SYDVKM come from the germline V gene. The CDR3 DNA follows: TGTGCCAGCAGTTTATCAATGCAAGAGACCCAGTACTTC. This codes for CASSLSMQETQYF.

This clone was counted only a few times. The V call is TRBV5-6, the J call TRBJ2-5, with 7 bases that match TRBD1. Germline CDR1 reads SGHDT; CDR2 reads YYEEEE. Trimming took 2 bases from V and 1 from J; bases not matched to a gene: 5. CDR3 length equals 15 residues. CDR3 coding DNA: TGTGCCAGCAGCTTTTGGGGGACAGTCCAAGAGACCCAGTACTTC. It translates to CASSFWGTVQETQYF. The complete variable domain, with remaining parts taken from reference TRBV5-6 and TRBJ2-5, reads DAGVTQSPTHLIKTRGQQVTLRCSPKSGHDTVSWYQQALGQGPQFIFQYYEEEERQRGNFPDRFSGHQFPNYSSELNVNALLLGDSALYLCASSFWGTVQETQYFGPGTRLLVL.

This chain connects TRBV28 to TRBJ2-1; 9 positions match TRBD2. Germline CDR1 is MDHEN and CDR2 is SYDVKM. The CDR3 is 14 residues long. V trimming: 9 bases; J trimming: 5 bases; junction bases outside the gene matches: 8. CDR3 in amino acids: CASLAGTLHNEQFF. The CDR3 DNA follows: TGTGCCAGTCTAGCGGGAACCCTACACAATGAGCAGTTCTTC.

The V gene is TRBV30, the J gene TRBJ1-2; the D gene is possibly TRBD1 (5 bases). This CDR3 has 13 amino acids. Trimming cost V 2 bases and J 4 bases, with 11 bases left between them. Germline values: CDR1 GTSNPN, CDR2 SVGIG (reference sequence). CDR3 amino acids: CAWSPQGTYGYTF. The CDR3 nucleotides are TGTGCCTGGAGTCCCCAGGGTACCTATGGCTACACCTTC.

The genes are TRBV27 and TRBJ1-5; 9 nucleotides line up with TRBD1. The germline V gene has CDR1 MNHEY and CDR2 SMNVEV (reference sequence). J lost 3 bases, V lost 5 bases, and 8 bases had no gene match. CDR3 length equals 16 residues. The CDR3 region has the DNA TGTGCCAGCAGTCTTCGGGGACAGGGAATCAATCAGCCCCAGCATTTT. Protein sequence: CASSLRGQGINQPQHF.

As regards this clone: The sample carries other DNA sequences with the same CDR3. The chain is built from TRBV4-3 and TRBJ1-1; tentatively, D is TRBD1 (6 bases). The CDR3 runs to 16 residues. Germline loops: CDR1 LGHNA, CDR2 YSLEER. V lost 1 base to trimming and J lost 5 bases, with 17 bases between them. The CDR3 region is CASSQVGGGGGTEAFF. The CDR3 DNA reads as TGCGCCAGCAGCCAAGTAGGGGGAGGGGGTGGGACTGAAGCTTTCTTT.

V usage is TRBV6-5 and J usage is TRBJ1-2; D may be TRBD1 (6 bases). The ends were cut back, 6 bases at V and 0 bases at J, with 11 bases in the middle. The CDR3 contains 14 residues. The V gene's germline CDR1 is MNHEY and CDR2 SVGAGI. The CDR3 region has the DNA TGTGCCAGCAGGGACAGCGCAACTAACTATGGCTACACCTTC. Its translation: CASRDSATNYGYTF.

The CDR3 nucleotides are TGTGCCAGCGGGCTGAGCAGGTCCTACGAGCAGTACTTC. It yields the protein CASGLSRSYEQYF. This chain links TRBV7-6 with TRBJ2-7; D is unclear. The V end was cut by 8 bases, the J end by 1 base, with 12 bases between. Looked up from germline, CDR1 is SGHVS and CDR2 is FNYEAQ. The CDR3 has 13 residues.